The clone carrying this TCR beta chain was found a few times. This sample was taken from a study of T cells after yellow fever vaccination. Germline V gives CDR1 MNHEY, CDR2 SMNVEV (reference sequence). V shed 3 bases and J shed 0 bases, with 10 bases lying between them. The CDR3 runs 15 residues. A single record per CDR3 protein comes from TCRdb applying MiXCR to the 5' RACE reads. The sample includes roughly 190,000 distinct CDR3 sequences, more than 9.5% of them seen just once. Sample: CD8+ T cells sorted from PBMCs, taken 15 days after the yellow fever booster vaccination. This TCR came from a man in his late teens or twenties who received the YFV17D yellow fever vaccine. The chain carries TRBV27 and TRBJ2-3; TRBD2 might be the D (6 bases). The CDR3 nucleotides are TGTGCCAGCAGTTTCGGACTACTGAGCACAGATACGCAGTATTTT. It translates to CASSFGLLSTDTQYF.